This paragraph reports one T cell receptor (beta chain). The CDR3 is 13 amino acids. Germline CDR1 is LGHNA and CDR2 is YNFKEQ. V lost 5 bases to trimming and J lost 17 bases, with 19 bases between them. This entry belongs to a study of cytomegalovirus exposure and HLA in healthy donors. In the PCR, 60 Vbeta and 13 Jbeta primers were used. Sequenced by immunoSEQ multiplex PCR; TCRdb stores in-frame clones only, minus some. The sample has tens of thousands of clones; 60% to 85% are singletons. The chain couples TRBV4-2 to TRBJ1-6, with D perhaps TRBD1 (5 bases). The receptor was isolated from a man in his thirties or forties in good health and CMV-seropositive. Sequenced material: PBMCs. CDR3 sequence: CASSNTLTGTFHF. The CDR3 nucleotides read TGTGCCAGCAGCAACACCCTCACCGGGACTTTCCACTTT.